These 18 T cell receptor beta chains came from one sample sequenced in a study of blood T cell repertoires in COVID-19. Sequencing was performed with immunoSEQ multiplex PCR; in TCRdb, only in-frame clones are kept and a portion is missing. The sample consists of 85,000 to 95,000 clones, around 87% of them appearing once. Sequenced sample: peripheral blood. The receptors derive from a woman at least 80 years old with acute or convalescent COVID-19.

This chain links TRBV25-1 with TRBJ2-3; D possibly corresponds to TRBD1 (6 bases). The CDR3 extends over 15 amino acids. V lost 4 bases, J lost 5 bases, and 16 bases lay in between. The germline gives CDR1 MGHDK, CDR2 SYGVNS. The CDR3 nucleotides read TGTGCCAGCAGTGCGTCCTGGCAGGGGAAAGATACGCAGTATTTT. It codes for CASSASWQGKDTQYF.

This chain joins TRBV2 and TRBJ1-5; TRBD1 matches 7 bases. CDR3 length: 14 residues. Germline V lookup: CDR1 SNHLY, CDR2 FYNNEI. J lost 0 bases, V lost 6 bases, and 2 bases had no gene match. In nucleotides, the CDR3 is TGTGCCAGCAGGGGACAGTTTAGCAATCAGCCCCAGCATTTT. Encoded protein: CASRGQFSNQPQHF.

The chain employs TRBV5-1 and TRBJ1-1; 7 positions agree with TRBD1. Per the germline V gene, CDR1 is SGHRS and CDR2 is YFSETQ. V was clipped by 4 bases and J by 6 bases; unmatched bases: 9. The CDR3 has 14 amino acids. CDR3 DNA sequence: TGCGCCAGCAGCAAGTCAGGGGGACACGCTGAAGCTTTCTTT. It encodes CASSKSGGHAEAFF.

The CDR3 spells CASSPGATNEKLFF. Written as DNA, the CDR3 is TGCGCCAGCAGCCCCGGTGCAACTAATGAAAAACTGTTTTTT. The chain couples TRBV5-1 to TRBJ1-4; no clear D. Germline values: CDR1 SGHRS, CDR2 YFSETQ. Trimming cost V 4 bases and J 0 bases, with 7 bases left between them. The CDR3 covers 14 residues.

The chain couples TRBV15 to TRBJ1-5; D is undetermined. This CDR3 is 16 amino acids long. V dropped 1 base and J dropped 5 bases, with 15 bases sitting between them. CDR1 and CDR2 from the germline V gene are LNHNV and YYDKDF (reference sequence). As DNA, the CDR3 is TGTGCCACCAGCAGAGTTCAGCTCCCTGGAGATCAGCCCCAGCATTTT. As protein: CATSRVQLPGDQPQHF.

The chain links TRBV10-3 to TRBJ2-2, with D unclear. The germline CDR1 and CDR2 sequences are ENHRY and SYGVKD. Trimming stripped 2 bases from V and 2 bases from J, with 6 bases between. The CDR3 contains 14 residues. The CDR3 loop is CAISERLNTGELFF. The CDR3 DNA reads as TGTGCCATCAGTGAGCGACTCAACACCGGGGAGCTGTTTTTT.

This clone appeared a few times. The V gene is TRBV21-1, the J gene TRBJ1-6; TRBD1, the D gene given by the table, was not confirmed from the DNA. TRBV21-1 is assigned pseudogene status. There are 16 residues in the CDR3. This CDR3 reads CASSKGSQDYNSPLHF. The CDR3 bases are TGTGCCAGCAGCAAAGGTTCGCAGGATTATAATTCACCCCTCCACTTT.

This clone has a handful of counts. The chain uses TRBV5-1 and TRBJ2-7; 9 nucleotides match TRBD1. The length of the CDR3 is 16 residues. V dropped 4 bases and J dropped 7; count of bases not matched to a gene: 15. Germline CDR1 and CDR2: SGHRS and YFSETQ. CDR3 bases: TGCGCCAGCAGCCCGAGGACAGGGGATTTTTCCTGGGAGCAGTACTTC. Translation gives CASSPRTGDFSWEQYF.

The V call is TRBV19, the J call TRBJ2-2; 8 bases line up with TRBD1. The V segment lost 5 bases and the J segment 4 bases; nucleotides outside the gene matches: 6. This CDR3 contains 15 residues. CDR1 LNHDA and CDR2 SQIVND come from the germline V gene (reference sequence). The CDR3: CASSALDRGTGELFF. The CDR3 DNA reads as TGTGCCAGTAGTGCACTTGACAGGGGCACCGGGGAGCTGTTTTTT.

V and J are TRBV4-2 and TRBJ2-2; 12 bases fit TRBD2. From germline, CDR1 is LGHNA and CDR2 YNFKEQ. The CDR3 has 14 residues. Trimming removed 8 bases from V and 5 bases from J; junction bases left unmatched: 3. The CDR3 DNA sequence: TGTGCCAGCGGGCTAGCGGGAGGGACCGGGGAGCTGTTTTTT. Encoded protein: CASGLAGGTGELFF.

The V call is TRBV5-4, the J call TRBJ1-4; TRBD1 matches at 7 bases. The CDR3 has 16 residues. V trimming: 3 bases; J trimming: 0 bases; junction bases outside the gene matches: 5. Germline CDR1 reads SGHNT; CDR2 reads YYREEE (reference sequence). The chain's CDR3 is CASSSTGMATNEKLFF. DNA for the CDR3: TGTGCCAGCAGCTCGACAGGGATGGCAACTAATGAAAAACTGTTTTTT.

This clone was detected only once. The gene calls are TRBV4-1 and TRBJ1-1, with 10 bases fitting TRBD1. The V gene end was trimmed by 5 bases and the J gene end by 1 base; junction bases not matched to a gene: 10. The CDR3 is made up of 17 amino acids. In germline, CDR1 is MGHRA, CDR2 YSYEKL. CDR3 sequence (DNA): TGCGCCAGCAGCGCGCTACCGGGACAGGGGCCGAACACTGAAGCTTTCTTT. Translation: CASSALPGQGPNTEAFF.

This chain uses TRBV5-1 with TRBJ2-1, with 11 positions matching TRBD2. V shed 4 bases and J 3 bases; nucleotides not matched to a gene: 6. Germline loops: CDR1 SGHRS, CDR2 YFSETQ. This CDR3 comprises 16 residues. CDR3 bases: TGCGCCAGCAGCACCCTAGCGGGAGGTGTCTACAATGAGCAGTTCTTC. Residues: CASSTLAGGVYNEQFF.

V usage is TRBV2 and J usage is TRBJ2-7; D remains ambiguous. The CDR3 sequence is 14 residues long. CDR1 is SNHLY and CDR2 is FYNNEI in the germline V gene. CDR3 bases: TGTGCGTCCAAAGTGATGGTGAGCTCCTACGAGCAGTACTTC. Its protein product is CASKVMVSSYEQYF.

The rearrangement joins TRBV12-3 or TRBV12-4 to TRBJ2-1; D is uncertain. The CDR3 loop spans 11 amino acids. V lost 0 bases and J lost 9, with 3 bases in between. CDR3 bases: TGTGCCAGCAGTTTAGCCGTTGAGCAGTTCTTC. Translation gives CASSLAVEQFF.

The chain is built from TRBV27 and TRBJ2-7; no clear D. The germline gives CDR1 MNHEY, CDR2 SMNVEV (reference sequence). The germline V and J ends were trimmed by 1 base and 3 bases, with 10 bases remaining between them. The length of the CDR3 is 14 residues. In DNA, the CDR3 is TGTGCCAGCAGTTTATTGGCCCGCAACTACGAGCAGTACTTC. Its protein product is CASSLLARNYEQYF.

This chain connects TRBV5-1 to TRBJ2-7; TRBD1 matches 8 bases. Germline V gives CDR1 SGHRS, CDR2 YFSETQ. Losses at the gene ends were 3 bases for V and 8 bases for J; bases not matched to a gene: 13. The CDR3 extends over 15 amino acids. This CDR3 is CASSSEGQGLDQQYF. The CDR3, as DNA: TGCGCCAGCAGCTCGGAAGGACAGGGCTTGGATCAGCAGTACTTC.

The chain uses TRBV30 and TRBJ1-4, with D hard to call. The V end lost 3 bases, the J end lost 7 bases, and 21 bases lay between the germline ends. The CDR3 spans 16 residues. CDR1 is GTSNPN and CDR2 is SVGIG in the germline V gene (reference sequence). CDR3: CAWSLARTGWGEKLFF. The CDR3 DNA reads TGTGCCTGGAGCCTAGCCCGGACGGGCTGGGGTGAAAAACTGTTTTTT.